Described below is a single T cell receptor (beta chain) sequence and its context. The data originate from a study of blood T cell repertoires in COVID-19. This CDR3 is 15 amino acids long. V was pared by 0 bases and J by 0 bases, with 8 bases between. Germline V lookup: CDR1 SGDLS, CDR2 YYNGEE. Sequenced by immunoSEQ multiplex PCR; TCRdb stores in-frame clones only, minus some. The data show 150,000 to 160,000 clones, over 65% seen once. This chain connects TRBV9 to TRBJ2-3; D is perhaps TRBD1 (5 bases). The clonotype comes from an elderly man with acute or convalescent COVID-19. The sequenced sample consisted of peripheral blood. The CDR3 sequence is CASSVGGASTDTQYF. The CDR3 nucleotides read TGTGCCAGCAGCGTAGGTGGGGCTAGCACAGATACGCAGTATTTT.